This T cell receptor (beta chain) was identified during a study of blood T cell repertoires in COVID-19. Data came from immunoSEQ multiplex PCR; TCRdb stores just in-frame clones and leaves some out. The sample lists about 120,000 clones, roughly nine tenths occurring once. The ends lost 5 bases at V and 14 bases at J; junction bases unmatched: 12. CDR1 and CDR2 (germline): SEHNR, FQNEAQ (reference sequence). The CDR3 sequence is 13 residues long. The chain recombines TRBV7-9 with TRBJ2-3, with 8 bases fitting TRBD2. Source material: peripheral blood. The clonotype was recovered from a human donor in a cohort sampled during active COVID-19. This chain's CDR3 is CASSPPGGGRPYF. CDR3 in DNA: TGTGCCAGCAGCCCGCCCGGGGGGGGGCGCCCGTATTTT.